This T cell receptor beta chain was sequenced in a study of CD8 T cells in Susac syndrome. RNA, at roughly 0.45 to 1 ug, was reverse transcribed with random hexamers. TCRdb reprocessed the immunoSEQ multiplex PCR reads with MiXCR, giving one entry per CDR3 protein. The table includes hundreds of thousands of distinct CDR3 sequences, roughly 81% detected once. CDR3 length equals 15 residues. The V end lost 5 bases, the J end lost 3 bases, and 17 bases lay between the germline ends. Germline CDR1 reads SEHNR; CDR2 reads FQNEAQ (reference sequence). The receptor comes from a human donor with multiple sclerosis. Sequencing was carried out using CD8+ T cells from PBMCs. The chain has TRBV7-9 and TRBJ2-7; TRBD2 might be the D (5 bases). CDR3 residues: CASSGTREEGYEQYF. The CDR3 DNA follows: TGTGCCAGCAGCGGTACTCGGGAAGAAGGCTACGAGCAGTACTTC. The full variable domain, completed using reference TRBV7-9 and TRBJ2-7, is DTGVSQNPRHKITKRGQNVTFRCDPISEHNRLYWYRQTLGQGPEFLTYFQNEAQLEKSRLLSDRFSAERPKGSFSTLEIQRTEQGDSAMYLCASSGTREEGYEQYFGPGTRLTVT.